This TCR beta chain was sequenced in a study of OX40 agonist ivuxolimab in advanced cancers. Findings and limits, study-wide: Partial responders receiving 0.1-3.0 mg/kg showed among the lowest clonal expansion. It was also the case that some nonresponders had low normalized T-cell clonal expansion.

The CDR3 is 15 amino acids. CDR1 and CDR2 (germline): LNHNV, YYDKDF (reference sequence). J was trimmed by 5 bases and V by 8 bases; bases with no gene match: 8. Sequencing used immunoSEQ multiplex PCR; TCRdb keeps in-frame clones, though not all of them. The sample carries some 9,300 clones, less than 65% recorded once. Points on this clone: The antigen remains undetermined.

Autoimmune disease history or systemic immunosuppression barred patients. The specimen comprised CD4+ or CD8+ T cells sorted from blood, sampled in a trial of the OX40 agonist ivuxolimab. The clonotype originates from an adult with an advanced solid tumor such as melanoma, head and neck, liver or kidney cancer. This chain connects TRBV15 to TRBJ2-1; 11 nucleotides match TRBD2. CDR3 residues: CATYMLAGGNNEQFF. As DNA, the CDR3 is TGTGCCACCTATATGCTAGCGGGAGGTAACAATGAGCAGTTCTTC.